The 20 T cell receptor beta chains in this list originate from one sample, sequenced in a study of blood T cells in healthy people across ages. Then a second PCR, running roughly 6 to 12 cycles, was carried out with a sample-barcoded 5' primer and a J-beta primer mix. TCRdb reanalysed the 5' RACE reads using MiXCR and keeps one entry per CDR3 protein. The sample lists more than 900,000 distinct CDR3 sequences, under 30% occurring once. These data also formed part of another study, on T cells of mothers and their children.

The sample consisted of blood. The receptor source for this set is a girl aged 2 to 10 in good health.

This clonotype was counted a few times. V gene TRBV13 combines with J gene TRBJ1-1; 7 bases are shared with TRBD1. Germline CDR1 is PRHDT and CDR2 is FYEKMQ (reference sequence). The V gene end was trimmed by 8 bases and the J gene end by 1 base; junction bases not matched to a gene: 10. The CDR3 is 15 residues long. CDR3 region: CASATGRGGNTEAFF. For the CDR3, the DNA is TGTGCCAGCGCGACAGGCAGGGGGGGGAACACTGAAGCTTTCTTT.

The V gene is TRBV28, the J gene TRBJ2-5, with 7 bases aligning to TRBD2. The DNA end favors TRBJ2-1, so the J call may be wrong. There are 13 residues in the CDR3. Germline V gene lookup returns CDR1 MDHEN and CDR2 SYDVKM. The CDR3 protein is CASSFLPGGEQFF. The CDR3 bases are TGTGCCAGCAGTTTCCTACCGGGAGGTGAGCAGTTCTTC.

The chain uses TRBV6-2 or TRBV6-3 and TRBJ2-2; 12 bases match TRBD2. Per the germline V gene, CDR1 is MNHEY and CDR2 is SVGEGT. Trimming cost V 7 bases and J 3 bases; bases outside gene matches: 6. The CDR3 loop spans 16 amino acids. The DNA of the CDR3 is TGTGCCAGCACCCAACTAGCGGGAGGCTACACCGGGGAGCTGTTTTTT. Amino acids: CASTQLAGGYTGELFF.

This clonotype was found a few times. The chain has TRBV5-6 and TRBJ1-2, with D hard to call. The CDR3 contains 12 residues. Trimming pared 1 base from V and 4 bases from J, leaving 5 bases between. Germline CDR1 reads SGHDT; CDR2 reads YYEEEE. In DNA form, the CDR3 reads TGTGCCAGCAGCTTGAGCTTCTATGGCTACACCTTC. It codes for CASSLSFYGYTF.

The chain links TRBV27 to TRBJ2-6; weak D call: TRBD2 (6 bases). V was shortened by 5 bases and J by 0 bases, with 11 bases between the two germline ends. This CDR3 spans 16 amino acids. From germline, CDR1 is MNHEY and CDR2 SMNVEV (reference sequence). CDR3: CASSRDFYSGANVLTF. As DNA, the CDR3 is TGTGCCAGCAGTCGGGACTTCTACTCTGGGGCCAACGTCCTGACTTTC.

This rearrangement joins TRBV7-9 to TRBJ1-1, with D unresolved. The length of the CDR3 is 12 residues. CDR1 and CDR2 from the germline V gene are SEHNR and FQNEAQ (reference sequence). V was shortened by 0 bases and J by 6 bases, with 5 bases between the two germline ends. CDR3 protein: CASSLATPEAFF. CDR3 nucleotide sequence: TGTGCCAGCAGCTTAGCGACTCCTGAAGCTTTCTTT.

This clonotype was detected only a few times. The rearrangement joins TRBV20-1 to TRBJ1-3, with a possible D match to TRBD1 (6 bases). V lost 1 base, J lost 0 bases, and 16 bases lay in between. This CDR3 has 17 residues. CDR1 DFQATT and CDR2 SNEGSKA come from the germline V gene (reference sequence). The CDR3 coding sequence is TGCAGTGCTAGAGCCCTCGGGTCGACAGGCTCTGGAAACACCATATATTTT. Encoded protein: CSARALGSTGSGNTIYF.

This clonotype was found a few times. V usage is TRBV2 and J usage is TRBJ1-2, with TRBD1 as a possible D gene (5 bases). The ends were cut back, 4 bases at V and 3 bases at J, with 12 bases in the middle. The CDR3 loop spans 14 amino acids. Germline values: CDR1 SNHLY, CDR2 FYNNEI. The CDR3 reads CASSGGTTDYGYTF. The CDR3 DNA reads as TGTGCCAGCAGTGGCGGGACTACTGACTATGGCTACACCTTC.

This chain uses TRBV6-2 or TRBV6-3 with TRBJ2-5, with a weak D call TRBD2 (6 bases). The tail of the sequence fits TRBJ2-7 better, so the J call may be wrong. Germline V gene sequence: CDR1 MNHEY, CDR2 SVGEGT. The CDR3 spans 15 residues. The CDR3 nucleotides read TGTGCCAGCAGTTACACCGGGGGTCCGACCTACGAGCAGTACTTC. It is translated as CASSYTGGPTYEQYF.

DNA of the CDR3: TGTGCCACGGGCCAGGCTCTCTACAATGAGCAGTTCTTC. As protein: CATGQALYNEQFF. The genes are TRBV24-1 and TRBJ2-1; D is unresolved. Trimming stripped 10 bases from V and 3 bases from J, with 12 bases between. Germline V gene lookup returns CDR1 KGHDR and CDR2 SFDVKD. The CDR3 totals 13 residues.

This clonotype was observed a handful of times. This rearrangement joins TRBV7-2 to TRBJ2-5; TRBD1 matches at 7 bases. The CDR3 contains 14 residues. Germline V gene lookup returns CDR1 SGHTA and CDR2 FQGNSA. V dropped 5 bases and J dropped 2; count of bases not matched to a gene: 5. The CDR3, as DNA: TGTGCCAGCAGCACTCCGACAGGGCAAGAGACCCAGTACTTC. Translating gives CASSTPTGQETQYF.

V usage is TRBV4-3 and J usage is TRBJ1-4; 8 bases are shared with TRBD1. V gave up 3 bases and J gave up 10 bases; unmatched junction bases: 16. Per the germline V gene, CDR1 is LGHNA and CDR2 is YSLEER. The CDR3 contains 17 residues. The CDR3 spells CASSQTAPTGAVRKLFF. The CDR3 region has the DNA TGCGCCAGCAGCCAGACAGCCCCGACAGGGGCCGTGCGAAAACTGTTTTTT.

The chain links TRBV14 to TRBJ2-7; maybe TRBD2 (6 bases). Germline V gives CDR1 SGHDN, CDR2 FVKESK. V gave up 0 bases and J gave up 7 bases, with 19 bases separating them. The CDR3 has 16 amino acids. The CDR3 nucleotides read TGTGCCAGCAGCCAAGATCCTACTAGCATACTACGAGAGCAGTACTTC. This encodes CASSQDPTSILREQYF.

The table lists this clonotype with many counts. The J gene is TRBJ2-1, the V gene TRBV5-1; 10 bases match TRBD1. V lost 10 bases and J lost 1; bases outside the gene matches: 5. Germline V lookup: CDR1 SGHRS, CDR2 YFSETQ. The CDR3 is 14 amino acids. CDR3 in DNA: TGCGCCTCACGGACAGGGGGGTCCTACAATGAGCAGTTCTTC. It yields the protein CASRTGGSYNEQFF.

The chain combines TRBV29-1 with TRBJ1-2, with TRBD1 matching over 8 bases. Germline V gene lookup returns CDR1 SQVTM and CDR2 ANQGSEA. The CDR3 is made up of 14 amino acids. Unmatched junction bases numbered 14, after V lost 7 bases and J lost 7 bases. The DNA of the CDR3 is TGCAGCGGTACTCCACAGGGGGGAGTTCTTGGCTACACCTTC. Its protein is CSGTPQGGVLGYTF.

As to this clonotype: At one end the junction does not follow the germline gene, possibly because of a read error. The chain links TRBV7-9 to TRBJ2-7; D gene ambiguous. The CDR3 length is 12 residues. From germline, CDR1 is SEHNR and CDR2 FQNEAQ (reference sequence). The CDR3 DNA is TGTGCCAGCAGCTTTAGCTCCTACGCGCAGTACTTC. Amino acids: CASSFSSYAQYF. Complete variable domain (other parts from reference TRBV7-9 and TRBJ2-7): DTGVSQNPRHKITKRGQNVTFRCDPISEHNRLYWYRQTLGQGPEFLTYFQNEAQLEKSRLLSDRFSAERPKGSFSTLEIQRTEQGDSAMYLCASSFSSYAQYFGPGTRLTVT.

This chain uses TRBV12-3 or TRBV12-4 with TRBJ1-1, with D maybe TRBD1 (6 bases). The CDR3 length is 15 residues. The V and J ends lost 4 bases and 5 bases respectively, with 17 bases between them. In DNA, the CDR3 is TGTGCCAGCAGTTCCCCGGGGAGGGGGGGGACTGAAGCTTTCTTT. Encoded protein: CASSSPGRGGTEAFF.

This clonotype was recorded a few times. The chain has TRBV7-2 and TRBJ1-6; 7 positions agree with TRBD1. J was trimmed by 13 bases and V by 1 base; bases with no gene match: 10. Germline V gene sequence: CDR1 SGHTA, CDR2 FQGNSA. This CDR3 comprises 15 residues. Written as DNA, the CDR3 is TGTGCCAGCAGCTTAGTAGGGGGCCATAGGTCGCCCCTCCACTTT. It codes for CASSLVGGHRSPLHF.

This clonotype was found a few times. V usage is TRBV28 and J usage is TRBJ2-1, with D perhaps assigned TRBD1 or TRBD2 (5 bases each). Germline V gene data show CDR1 as MDHEN and CDR2 as SYDVKM. Trimming shortened V by 6 bases and J by 2 bases, and 5 bases separated the two germline ends. The CDR3 is 12 amino acids. The CDR3 loop reads CASRGAYNEQFF. CDR3 bases: TGTGCCAGCAGGGGGGCCTACAATGAGCAGTTCTTC.

This sequence joins TRBV20-1 and TRBJ2-7, with a weak D call TRBD1 (5 bases). Trimming removed 6 bases at V and 4 bases at J, with 16 bases between. Germline CDR1 reads DFQATT; CDR2 reads SNEGSKA (reference sequence). This CDR3 is built from 13 residues. The CDR3 protein is CSASADNPYEQYF. Here the CDR3 DNA reads TGCAGTGCCAGTGCGGACAACCCATACGAGCAGTACTTC.